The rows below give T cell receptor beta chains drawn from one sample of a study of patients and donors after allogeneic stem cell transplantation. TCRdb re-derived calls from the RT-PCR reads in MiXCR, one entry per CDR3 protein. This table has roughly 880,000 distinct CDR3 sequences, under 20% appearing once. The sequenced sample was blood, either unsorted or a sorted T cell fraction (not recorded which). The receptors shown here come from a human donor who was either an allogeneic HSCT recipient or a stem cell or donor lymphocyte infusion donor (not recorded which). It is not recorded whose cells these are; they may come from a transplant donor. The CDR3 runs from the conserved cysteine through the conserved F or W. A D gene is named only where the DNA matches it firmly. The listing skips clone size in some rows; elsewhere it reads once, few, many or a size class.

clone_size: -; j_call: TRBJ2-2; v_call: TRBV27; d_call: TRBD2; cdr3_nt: TGTGCCAGCAGCCTGTGGACTAGCGGCACCGGGGAGCTGTTTTTT; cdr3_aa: CASSLWTSGTGELFF
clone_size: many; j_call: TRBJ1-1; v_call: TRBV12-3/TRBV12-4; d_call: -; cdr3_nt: TGTGCCAGCATTTCGGGGTGGTACACTGAAGCTTTCTTT; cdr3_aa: CASISGWYTEAFF
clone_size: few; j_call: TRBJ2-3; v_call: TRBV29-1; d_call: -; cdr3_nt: TGCAGCGTTGACGCCAGGGCGGAAAGCACAGATACGCAGTATTTT; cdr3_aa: CSVDARAESTDTQYF
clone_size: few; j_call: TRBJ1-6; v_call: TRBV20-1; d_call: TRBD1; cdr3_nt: TGCAGTGCATCCGCCCCGACAGGGAATAATTCACCCCTCCACTTT; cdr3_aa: CSASAPTGNNSPLHF
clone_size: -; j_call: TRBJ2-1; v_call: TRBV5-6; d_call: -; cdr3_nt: TGTGCCAGCACCCCGACCGGGCGGGCGTACAATGAGCAGTTCTTC; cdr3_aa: CASTPTGRAYNEQFF
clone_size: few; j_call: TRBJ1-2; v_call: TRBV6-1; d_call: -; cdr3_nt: TGTGCCAGCAGCCGTATAGCTAACTATGGCTACACCTTC; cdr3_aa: CASSRIANYGYTF
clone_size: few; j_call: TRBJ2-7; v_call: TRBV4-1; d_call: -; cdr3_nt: TGCGCCAGCAGCCGGGACGACAGGAAGCAGTACTTC; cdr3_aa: CASSRDDRKQYF
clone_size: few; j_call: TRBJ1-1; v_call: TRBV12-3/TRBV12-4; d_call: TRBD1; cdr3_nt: TGTGCCAGCAGGGACAGGGCACTACTGAACACTGAAGCTTTCTTT; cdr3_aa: CASRDRALLNTEAFF
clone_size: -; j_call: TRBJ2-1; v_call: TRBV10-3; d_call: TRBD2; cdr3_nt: TGTGCCGCGCAGGGACTAGCGGGGGGGCTTTTCTCGTACAATGAGCAGTTCTTC; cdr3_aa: CAAQGLAGGLFSYNEQFF
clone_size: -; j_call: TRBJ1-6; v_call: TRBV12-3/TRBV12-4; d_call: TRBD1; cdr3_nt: TGTGCCAGCAGTTACACAGGGGATCCGGGTAATTCACCCCTCCACTTT; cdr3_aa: CASSYTGDPGNSPLHF
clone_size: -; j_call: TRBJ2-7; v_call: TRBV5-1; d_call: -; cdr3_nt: TGCGCCAGCAGCTTTGGGGATTCTAGCTCCTACGAGCAGTACTTC; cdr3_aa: CASSFGDSSSYEQYF
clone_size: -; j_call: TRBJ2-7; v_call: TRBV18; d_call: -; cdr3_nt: TGTGCCAGCTCACCCCCTCAACAGGGGGGGTACGAGCAGTACTTC; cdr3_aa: CASSPPQQGGYEQYF
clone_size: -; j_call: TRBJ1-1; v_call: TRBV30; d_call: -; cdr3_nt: TGTGCCTGGAGTGTTGGTCAGTACACTGAAGCTTTCTTT; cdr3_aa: CAWSVGQYTEAFF
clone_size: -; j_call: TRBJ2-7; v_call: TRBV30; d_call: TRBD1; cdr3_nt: TGTGCCTCGACAGGGGGGGCCTACGAGCAGTACTTC; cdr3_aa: CASTGGAYEQYF
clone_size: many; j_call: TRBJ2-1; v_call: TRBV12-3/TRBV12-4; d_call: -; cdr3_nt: TGTGCCAGCAGTCTAGTGGGAGGCAGCAATGAGCAGTTCTTC; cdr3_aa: CASSLVGGSNEQFF
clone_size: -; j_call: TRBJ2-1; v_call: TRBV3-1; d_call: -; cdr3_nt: TGTGCCAGCAGGCCGAGGGCCAGAGTATACAATGAGCAGTTCTTC; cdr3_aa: CASRPRARVYNEQFF
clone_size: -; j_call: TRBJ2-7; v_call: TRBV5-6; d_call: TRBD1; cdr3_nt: TGTGCCAGCAGCTTCGTCCGGGACAGGTCCTACGAGCAGTACTTC; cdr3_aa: CASSFVRDRSYEQYF
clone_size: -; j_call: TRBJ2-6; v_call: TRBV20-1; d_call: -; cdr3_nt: TGCAGTGCTAGAGATCCACCAGGCTTCTCTGGGGCCAACGTCCTGACTTTC; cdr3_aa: CSARDPPGFSGANVLTF
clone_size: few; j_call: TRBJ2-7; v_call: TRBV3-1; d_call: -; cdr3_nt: TGTGCCAGCAGCCAAGTAGAGGGAAAGCCCCACGAGCAGTACTTC; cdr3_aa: CASSQVEGKPHEQYF
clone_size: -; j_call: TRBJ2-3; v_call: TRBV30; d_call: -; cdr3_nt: TGTGCCTGGAGTGTACGGGGAGAGGCGCAGTATTTT; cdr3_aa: CAWSVRGEAQYF
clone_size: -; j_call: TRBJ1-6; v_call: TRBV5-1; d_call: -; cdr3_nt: TGCGCCAGCAGCTTGATGATCTGGGGGAAAGGTTCACCCCTCCACTTT; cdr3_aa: CASSLMIWGKGSPLHF
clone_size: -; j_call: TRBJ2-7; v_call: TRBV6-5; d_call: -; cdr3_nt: TGTGCCAGCAGTTACGCCGGGGCCTCCTACGAGCAGTACTTC; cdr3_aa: CASSYAGASYEQYF
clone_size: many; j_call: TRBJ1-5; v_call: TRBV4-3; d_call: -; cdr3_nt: TGCGCCAGCAGCCAAGACCGCAACGAGGGTTGGCAGCCCCAGCATTTT; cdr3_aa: CASSQDRNEGWQPQHF
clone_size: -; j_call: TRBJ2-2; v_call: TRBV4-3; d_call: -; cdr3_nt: TGCGCCAGCAGCCAAGGCTATGGCAACGGTAGGGCGAACACCGGGGAGCTGTTTTTT; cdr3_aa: CASSQGYGNGRANTGELFF
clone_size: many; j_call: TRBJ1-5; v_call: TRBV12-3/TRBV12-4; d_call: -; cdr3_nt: TGTGCCAGCAGGTATTCTAATCAGCCCCAGCATTTT; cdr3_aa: CASRYSNQPQHF
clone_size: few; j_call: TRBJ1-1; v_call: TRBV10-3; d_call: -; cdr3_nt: TGTGCCATCAGTGGGGCCGGGACAGAAGCTTTCTTT; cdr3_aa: CAISGAGTEAFF
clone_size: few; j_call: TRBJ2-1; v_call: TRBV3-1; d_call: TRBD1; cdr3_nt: TGTGCCAGCAGCCAAGATGATCAACAGGGGGCGAACAGTGAGCAGTTCTTC; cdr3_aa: CASSQDDQQGANSEQFF
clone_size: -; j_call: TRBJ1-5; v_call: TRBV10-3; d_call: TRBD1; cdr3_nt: TGTGCCATCTCTGAAGGGAAGGGACAGGGCAATCAGCCCCAGCATTTT; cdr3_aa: CAISEGKGQGNQPQHF
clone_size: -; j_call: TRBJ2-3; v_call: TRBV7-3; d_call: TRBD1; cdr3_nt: TGTGCCAGCAGCTTATTTGGGACAGGGGCCACAGATACGCAGTATTTT; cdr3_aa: CASSLFGTGATDTQYF
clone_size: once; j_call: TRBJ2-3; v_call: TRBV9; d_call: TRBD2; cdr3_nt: TGTGCCAGCAGCTCATGGGGACTAGCGGGTAATACAGATACGCAGTATTTT; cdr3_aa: CASSSWGLAGNTDTQYF
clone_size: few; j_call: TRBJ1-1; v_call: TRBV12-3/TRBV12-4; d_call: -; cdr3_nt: TGTGCCAGCAGTTCCGGCATACTGAACACTGAAGCTTTCTTT; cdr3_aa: CASSSGILNTEAFF
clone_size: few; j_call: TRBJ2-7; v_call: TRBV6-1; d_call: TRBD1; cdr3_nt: TGTGCCAGCAGACCCCGGGACAGGTACGAGCAGTACTTC; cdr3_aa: CASRPRDRYEQYF
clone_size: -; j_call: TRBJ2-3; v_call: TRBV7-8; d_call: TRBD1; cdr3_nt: TGTGCCAGCAGCTTAGAGACAGGGCTAAGCACAGATACGCAGTATTTT; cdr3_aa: CASSLETGLSTDTQYF
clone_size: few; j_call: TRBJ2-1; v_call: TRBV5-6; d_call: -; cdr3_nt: TGTGCCAGCAGCTTGGCTTCAGGGAACCCCTACAATGAGCAGTTCTTC; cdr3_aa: CASSLASGNPYNEQFF
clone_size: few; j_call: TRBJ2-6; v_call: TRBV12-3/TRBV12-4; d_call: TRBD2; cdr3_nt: TGTGCCAGCAGTTTGGGACTAGCGGGGGTCTCTGGGGCCAACGTCCTGACTTTC; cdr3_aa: CASSLGLAGVSGANVLTF
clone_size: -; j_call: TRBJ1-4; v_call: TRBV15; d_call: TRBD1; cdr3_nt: TGCGCCACCAGCAGAGAGGGACAGAATAATGAAAAACTGTTTTTT; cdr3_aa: CATSREGQNNEKLFF
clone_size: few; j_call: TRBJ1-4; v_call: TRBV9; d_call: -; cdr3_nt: TGTGCCAGCAGCCGCGGTGCGGGGCGCGATGAAAAACTGTTTTTT; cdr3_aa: CASSRGAGRDEKLFF
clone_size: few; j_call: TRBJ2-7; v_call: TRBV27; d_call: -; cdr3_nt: TGTGCCAGCAGCCACGGACGCGACTCCTACGAGCAGTACTTC; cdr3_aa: CASSHGRDSYEQYF
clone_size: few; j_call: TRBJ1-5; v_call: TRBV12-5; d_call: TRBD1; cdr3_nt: TGTGCTAGTGGTCCGGGACAGGGACCCAATCAGCCCCAGCATTTT; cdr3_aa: CASGPGQGPNQPQHF
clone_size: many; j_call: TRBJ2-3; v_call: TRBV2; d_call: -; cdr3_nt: TGCGCCAGCAGCGAGGGGACATCTAGCACAGATACGCAGTATTTT; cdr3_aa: CASSEGTSSTDTQYF
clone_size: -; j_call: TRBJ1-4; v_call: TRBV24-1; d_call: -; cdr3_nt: TGTGCCACCAGTGATTCACAGAACCGAAATGAAAAACTGTTTTTT; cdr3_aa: CATSDSQNRNEKLFF
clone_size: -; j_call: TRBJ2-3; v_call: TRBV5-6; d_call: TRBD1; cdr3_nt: TGTGCCAGCAGCGGGACAGGAGATACGCAGTATTTT; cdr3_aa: CASSGTGDTQYF
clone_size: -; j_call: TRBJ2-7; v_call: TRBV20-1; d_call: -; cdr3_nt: TGCAGTGCCAGGAGCCCGACCTACGAGCAGTACTTC; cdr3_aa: CSARSPTYEQYF
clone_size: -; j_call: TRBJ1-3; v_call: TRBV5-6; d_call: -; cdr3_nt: TGTGCCAGCAGCTACCCACCCACGGCGTTCTCTGGAAACACCATATATTTT; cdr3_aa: CASSYPPTAFSGNTIYF
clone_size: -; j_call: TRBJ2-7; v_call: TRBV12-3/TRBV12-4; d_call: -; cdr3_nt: TGTGCCAGCAGTTTTGGGGCAAGGAGCTCCTACGAGCAGTACTTC; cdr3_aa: CASSFGARSSYEQYF